The sample holds many counts of the clone carrying this T cell receptor beta chain. As yet, its antigen is unknown. This sample was included in a study of identical twins. General study points: Models underestimated out-of-frame TCR alpha sharing in monozygotic twins.

Germline CDR1 and CDR2: ENHRY and SYGVKD. The CDR3 runs 13 residues. V lost 4 bases to trimming and J lost 7 bases, with 10 bases between them. One entry per CDR3 protein, called by TCRdb with MiXCR from the 5' RACE reads. The data show 250,000 or so distinct CDR3 sequences, approximately 8.6% seen once. The sample was also reused in another study, on yellow fever vaccine responses in identical twins.

The sequencing sample was made of CD8+ T cells sorted from blood. The TCR originated in a woman aged 18-29 years in good health. J is TRBJ2-2 and V is TRBV10-3, with D maybe TRBD2 (5 bases). In DNA, the CDR3 is TGTGCCATCAGTGTGGACTTCTTCGGGGAGCTGTTTTTT. Translated, it gives CAISVDFFGELFF.